This is a list of T cell receptor beta chains from one sample in a study of blood T cell repertoires in COVID-19. Produced via immunoSEQ multiplex PCR; TCRdb's table is partial and in-frame only. The repertoire consists of 150,000 to 200,000 clones, with approximately 84% occurring once and the leading ten covering about 6.9%. The specimen was peripheral blood. These receptors were taken from a human donor with acute or convalescent COVID-19. The donor label of this sample is uncertain. The CDR3 runs from the conserved cysteine through the conserved F or W. The D gene is left open where the match is weak. Where a row states a size, it is once, few, many or the class of an expanded clone; other rows omit it.

v_gene,j_gene,d_gene,abundance,CDR3nt,CDR3aa
TRBV5-1,TRBJ2-5,-,-,TGCGCCAGCAGCAACGGAGGGCCGGGGGAGACCCAGTACTTC,CASSNGGPGETQYF
TRBV28,TRBJ2-2,-,-,TGTGCCAGCAGTTTCAGGCAGGGGTACACCGGGGAGCTGTTTTTT,CASSFRQGYTGELFF
TRBV18,TRBJ2-7,-,-,TGTGCCAGCTCACCGGGCGACCTGAGCTCCTACGAGCAGTACTTC,CASSPGDLSSYEQYF
TRBV19,TRBJ2-5,TRBD2,many,TGTGCCAGTAGAAAGACTAGCGGCCAAGAGACCCAGTACTTC,CASRKTSGQETQYF
TRBV18,TRBJ1-1,-,-,TGTGCCAGCTCACCACAGGGGAAGAACACTGAAGCTTTCTTT,CASSPQGKNTEAFF
TRBV6-2/TRBV6-3,TRBJ2-7,-,-,TGTGCCAGCAGTCCACTACGGACTACCCTGCCCTACGAGCAGTACTTC,CASSPLRTTLPYEQYF
TRBV27,TRBJ1-6,TRBD1,-,TGTGCCAGCAGAGCCGGACAGGGGAGAGGGGATTCACCCCTCCACTTT,CASRAGQGRGDSPLHF
TRBV5-4,TRBJ2-7,TRBD1,-,TGTGCCAGCAGCCCAAGGACAGGGTTCTACGAGCAGTACTTC,CASSPRTGFYEQYF
TRBV7-2,TRBJ2-1,TRBD2,-,TGTGCCAGCAGCCCCGGACTAGTTTTCTACAATGAGCAGTTCTTC,CASSPGLVFYNEQFF
TRBV7-9,TRBJ2-1,TRBD2,-,TGTGCCAGCAGCACACTAGCGGTAGGCGATGAGCAGTTCTTC,CASSTLAVGDEQFF
TRBV28,TRBJ1-5,-,once,TGTGCCAGCAGTTTCGACAGGAGTAATCAGCCCCAGCATTTT,CASSFDRSNQPQHF
TRBV27,TRBJ2-7,-,-,TGTGCCAGCAGTTTAAGGCAGGTGGGCTACGAGCAGTACTTC,CASSLRQVGYEQYF
TRBV30,TRBJ2-6,-,many,TGTGCCGGTATGAGGAGTACTGGGGCCAACGTCCTGACTTTC,CAGMRSTGANVLTF
TRBV9,TRBJ2-5,TRBD1,-,TGTGCCAGCAGCGTCGACAGGGGGCGAGAGACCCAGTACTTC,CASSVDRGRETQYF
TRBV15,TRBJ1-4,-,-,TGTGCCACCAGCAGAGATCGGGAGGGGTCTCTAGCAACTAATGAAAAACTGTTTTTT,CATSRDREGSLATNEKLFF
TRBV3-1/TRBV3-2,TRBJ2-2,TRBD2,-,TGTGCCAGCAGCCAACTAGCGGGAGGAGGCACCGGGGAGCTGTTTTTT,CASSQLAGGGTGELFF
TRBV5-1,TRBJ2-3,TRBD2,-,TGCGCCAGCAGCTTGAGTAGGTTGCGGGGGAACACAGATACGCAGTATTTT,CASSLSRLRGNTDTQYF
TRBV11-1,TRBJ2-1,TRBD1,few,TGTGCCAGCAGCACTCGGCCGGGACAGGGAACCGATGAGCAGTTCTTC,CASSTRPGQGTDEQFF
TRBV11-2,TRBJ2-7,TRBD1,-,TGTGCCAGCAGCTCACAGGGGGCCTACGAGCAGTACTTC,CASSSQGAYEQYF
TRBV6-5,TRBJ1-6,-,-,TGTGCCAGCAGCAACAGGGTAGCCCTCCACTTT,CASSNRVALHF
TRBV19,TRBJ2-2,-,-,TGTGCCAGTAGTATAGCTACAGGGCGGAGTACCGGGGAGCTGTTTTTT,CASSIATGRSTGELFF
TRBV7-2,TRBJ1-1,-,-,TGTGCCAGCAGCCGATACAGGGACACTGAAGCTTTCTTT,CASSRYRDTEAFF
TRBV10-2,TRBJ2-7,-,-,TGCGCCAGCAGTCCTCTCTACGAGCAGTACTTC,CASSPLYEQYF
TRBV2,TRBJ2-4,TRBD2,-,TGTGCCAGCAGTCCCCGGGTAGCGGGAACAGACATTCAGTACTTC,CASSPRVAGTDIQYF
TRBV30,TRBJ1-5,-,once,TGTGCCTGGGGAGACACCAATCAGCCCCAGCATTTT,CAWGDTNQPQHF
TRBV10-1,TRBJ1-5,-,-,TGCGCCAGCGGGAGGGAAGAAACGCAGGTCGATAGCAATCAGCCCCAGCATTTT,CASGREETQVDSNQPQHF
TRBV7-3,TRBJ2-2,TRBD2,-,TGTGCCAGCAGCCAACTAGCGGGAGTTTATGGCGGGGAGCTGTTTTTT,CASSQLAGVYGGELFF
TRBV9,TRBJ2-2,-,-,TGTGCCAGCAGGCCGGGACAGAACACCGGGGAGCTGTTTTTT,CASRPGQNTGELFF
TRBV9,TRBJ1-3,-,-,TGTGCCAGCAGCCTTCAGTCGGGCTCTGGAAACACCATATATTTT,CASSLQSGSGNTIYF
TRBV28,TRBJ1-4,-,once,TGTGCCAGCAGCCCGGGACGGAGGGGCGAAAAACTGTTTTTT,CASSPGRRGEKLFF
TRBV5-1,TRBJ1-3,-,-,TGCGCCAGCAGCTTGGGGCCCGGGAACACCATATATTTT,CASSLGPGNTIYF
TRBV5-1,TRBJ2-1,TRBD1,-,TGCGCCAGCAGAGATGGACAGGGGTCCAATGAGCAGTTCTTC,CASRDGQGSNEQFF
TRBV5-4,TRBJ2-5,TRBD2,-,TGTGCCAGCAGCTTGGGCGGGAGGAGACAAGAGACCCAGTACTTC,CASSLGGRRQETQYF
TRBV7-9,TRBJ2-7,-,-,TGTGCCAGCAGCTTAGCGGTCCCACTAGGAAACGAGCAGTACTTC,CASSLAVPLGNEQYF
TRBV27,TRBJ2-1,TRBD2,-,TGTGCCAGCAGTTTATTCGGGCAGGGAGGGGAGTTCTTC,CASSLFGQGGEFF
TRBV27,TRBJ2-3,TRBD2,-,TGTGCCAGCAGTTTTGCTAGCGGGATAGCAGATACGCAGTATTTT,CASSFASGIADTQYF
TRBV2,TRBJ2-3,-,-,TGTGCCAGCATCAGGGAGGCAACAGATACGCAGTATTTT,CASIREATDTQYF
TRBV3-1/TRBV3-2,TRBJ1-4,-,-,TGTGCCAGCAGCCAAGCGGCGGCAACTAATGAAAAACTGTTTTTT,CASSQAAATNEKLFF
TRBV6-5,TRBJ1-1,TRBD1,-,TGTGCCAGCTGGTCCAGGGGGCACACTGAAGCTTTCTTT,CASWSRGHTEAFF
TRBV25-1,TRBJ1-1,TRBD1,-,TGTGCCAGCAGTCGGGACAGCGCTATGAACACTGAAGCTTTCTTT,CASSRDSAMNTEAFF
TRBV15,TRBJ1-5,-,-,TGTGCCACCAGCAGATCCCGGGGGGGATACCAGCCCCAGCATTTT,CATSRSRGGYQPQHF
TRBV30,TRBJ2-7,TRBD1,-,TGTGCCTGGAGTGTTTCCAGGACAGGGTATCTCTACGAGCAGTACTTC,CAWSVSRTGYLYEQYF
TRBV18,TRBJ1-5,-,-,TGTGCCAGCTCACCGGAGGGGGGGCCGCCCCAGCATTTT,CASSPEGGPPQHF
TRBV3-1/TRBV3-2,TRBJ2-7,-,-,TGTGCCAGCAGCCAGAGCTCCTACGAGCAGTACTTC,CASSQSSYEQYF
TRBV18,TRBJ1-1,-,-,TGTGCCAGCTCCCAGCGAGACGGGGCTGAAGCTTTCTTT,CASSQRDGAEAFF